These T cell receptor beta chains were read from a single sample in a study of blood T cell repertoires in COVID-19. Profiling relied on immunoSEQ multiplex PCR, and the TCRdb table lists in-frame clones only, not all of them. The sample lists about 140,000 clones, around 82% occurring once. Sequenced material: peripheral blood. The receptors shown here come from a woman between 45 and 60 years old with acute or convalescent COVID-19. The CDR3 runs from the conserved cysteine through the conserved F or W. Fields, in order: clone size, J gene, V gene, CDR3 length, D gene, CDR3 DNA, CDR3 protein. The D gene is left open where the match is weak. A row's size may be missing; if present it is once, few, many or a size class.

>few|TRBJ1-2|TRBV6-2/TRBV6-3|15|TRBD1
TGTGCCAGCAGTCCAAGGACAGGTCACCTCTATGGCTACACCTTC
CASSPRTGHLYGYTF
>few|TRBJ1-6|TRBV9|14|.
TGTGCCAGCAGCGTAGTTGAGGCTGATTCACCCCTCCACTTT
CASSVVEADSPLHF
>.|TRBJ2-5|TRBV6-2/TRBV6-3|16|.
TGTGCCAGCAGTTATCCTTCCGGGGGGCCACGAGAGACCCAGTACTTC
CASSYPSGGPRETQYF
>.|TRBJ2-5|TRBV5-4|14|.
TGTGCCAGCAGCTTGGGAAGGGAGGACGAGACCCAGTACTTC
CASSLGREDETQYF
>.|TRBJ2-7|TRBV6-5|14|.
TGTGCCAGCAGCCCCGGGACACCTCCCCTCGAGCAGTACTTC
CASSPGTPPLEQYF
>.|TRBJ1-5|TRBV7-2|14|.
TGTGCCAGCAGCTCAGCGACAGTCAATCAGCCCCAGCATTTT
CASSSATVNQPQHF
>.|TRBJ1-1|TRBV19|15|TRBD1
TGTGCCAGTAGTTTAGCGACAGGGGGGTACACTGAAGCTTTCTTT
CASSLATGGYTEAFF
>.|TRBJ1-2|TRBV5-4|15|TRBD1
TGTGCCAGCAGCTTGTGGGGGGACAGTCCGTCGGGCTACACCTTC
CASSLWGDSPSGYTF
>.|TRBJ2-7|TRBV9|16|TRBD1
TGTGCCAGCAGCGTAGGTCAGGGGGCAAGTTTTGGCGAGCAGTACTTC
CASSVGQGASFGEQYF
>.|TRBJ1-1|TRBV3-1/TRBV3-2|13|.
TGTGCCAGCAGTCGCGGGAGGAACACTGAAGCTTTCTTT
CASSRGRNTEAFF
>once|TRBJ1-3|TRBV6-5|15|TRBD1
TGTGCCAGCAAAAAACAGGGGCTCTCTGGAAACACCATATATTTT
CASKKQGLSGNTIYF
>.|TRBJ1-1|TRBV2|13|.
TGTGCCACCCAGGGGCCAATGAACACTGAAGCTTTCTTT
CATQGPMNTEAFF
>.|TRBJ1-1|TRBV10-3|11|.
TGTGCCATCCGGGGGGAGACTGAAGCTTTCTTT
CAIRGETEAFF
>.|TRBJ1-5|TRBV21-1|18|.
TGTGCCAGCAGCAAAGGTTCCACCAGACAGGCGATCAATCAGCCCCAGCATTTT
CASSKGSTRQAINQPQHF
>.|TRBJ1-5|TRBV7-2|14|TRBD1
TGTGCCAGCAGCTTTACAGGGGATGTTCAGCCCCAGCATTTT
CASSFTGDVQPQHF
>.|TRBJ1-3|TRBV10-2|16|.
TGCGCCAGCAGTGAGGGCGGAGCCGCCGGCGGAAACACCATATATTTT
CASSEGGAAGGNTIYF
>.|TRBJ1-6|TRBV7-2|15|TRBD1
TGTGCCAGCAGCTGGACAGGGACGGTGAGTTCACCCCTCCACTTT
CASSWTGTVSSPLHF
>.|TRBJ2-7|TRBV3-1/TRBV3-2|15|.
TGTGCCAGCAGCCAAGGGCAGGGAAGGACCTACGAGCAGTACTTC
CASSQGQGRTYEQYF
>.|TRBJ1-5|TRBV19|16|.
TGTGCCAGTAGTGGGGGCAGGGCGCCTCGCGTTCAGCCCCAGCATTTT
CASSGGRAPRVQPQHF
>.|TRBJ1-6|TRBV19|15|.
TGTGCCACCAACGGGGGGGTCGGACCTAATTCACCCCTCCACTTT
CATNGGVGPNSPLHF
>.|TRBJ1-1|TRBV9|15|.
TGTGCCAGCAGCGTAGGCGGCGGTGAGAACACTGAAGCTTTCTTT
CASSVGGGENTEAFF
>few|TRBJ2-3|TRBV5-6|16|TRBD2
TGTGCCAGCAGCCTAGGACTAGCGGGGGTTGGAGATACGCAGTATTTT
CASSLGLAGVGDTQYF
>.|TRBJ1-1|TRBV15|16|.
TGTGCCACCAGCAGACCACAAACAGGGCTGAACACTGAAGCTTTCTTT
CATSRPQTGLNTEAFF
>.|TRBJ1-5|TRBV18|16|.
TGTGCCAGCTCAGTTAACCCGGCGGGGAGCAATCAGCCCCAGCATTTT
CASSVNPAGSNQPQHF
>.|TRBJ1-2|TRBV6-5|15|TRBD1
TGTGCCAGCAGTTACTCGACAGGGGCCGGGGATGGCTACACCTTC
CASSYSTGAGDGYTF
>.|TRBJ1-4|TRBV29-1|13|TRBD1
TGCAGCGTTACTGGACAGGGTGGGGAAAAACTGTTTTTT
CSVTGQGGEKLFF